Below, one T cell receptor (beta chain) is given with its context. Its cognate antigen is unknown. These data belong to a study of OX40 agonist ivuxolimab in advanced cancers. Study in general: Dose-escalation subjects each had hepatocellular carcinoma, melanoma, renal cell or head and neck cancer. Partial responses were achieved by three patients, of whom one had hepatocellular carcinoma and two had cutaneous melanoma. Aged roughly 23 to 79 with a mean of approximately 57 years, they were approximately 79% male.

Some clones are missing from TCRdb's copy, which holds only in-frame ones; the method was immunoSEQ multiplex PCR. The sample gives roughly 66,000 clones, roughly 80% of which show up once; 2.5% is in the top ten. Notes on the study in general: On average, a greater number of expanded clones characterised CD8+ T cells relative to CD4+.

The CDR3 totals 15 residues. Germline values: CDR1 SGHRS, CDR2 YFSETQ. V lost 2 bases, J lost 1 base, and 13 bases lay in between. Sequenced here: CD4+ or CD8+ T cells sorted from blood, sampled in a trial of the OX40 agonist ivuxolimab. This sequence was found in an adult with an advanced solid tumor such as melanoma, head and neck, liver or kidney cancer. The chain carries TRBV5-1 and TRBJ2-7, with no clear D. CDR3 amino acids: CASSLNYGESYEQYF. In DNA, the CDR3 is TGCGCCAGCAGCTTAAATTATGGGGAATCCTACGAGCAGTACTTC.